In this sample, the clone carrying this T cell receptor beta chain turned up a few times. Its target is not known. V was pared by 0 bases and J by 2 bases, with 7 bases of the junction left unmatched. The V gene's germline CDR1 is LGHNA and CDR2 YNFKEQ. This CDR3 is built from 18 residues. Average productive template count per sample was about 40,000. The protocol was immunoSEQ multiplex PCR, while the TCRdb copy is restricted to in-frame clones and leaves out a portion. This table holds about 12,000 clones, about 85% found once. This sample is drawn from a study of STAT3 mutations in large granular lymphocyte leukemia. The study's findings and limits: In T-cell large granular lymphocyte leukemia, about half of patients showed multiple immunodominant subclonotypes. Treatment regimens differed across patients between samplings.

This TCR was sampled from a man between 60 and 75 years old with T-cell large granular lymphocyte leukemia. Some clones in this sample may be carry-over from other donors' samples. Sample: peripheral blood mononuclear cells. The chain combines TRBV4-2 with TRBJ2-2; TRBD2 agrees at 9 bases. The CDR3 nucleotides are TGTGCCAGCAGCCAAGAAGGAGGCGGGAGGGCCAACACCGGGGAGCTGTTTTTT. Its protein is CASSQEGGGRANTGELFF.